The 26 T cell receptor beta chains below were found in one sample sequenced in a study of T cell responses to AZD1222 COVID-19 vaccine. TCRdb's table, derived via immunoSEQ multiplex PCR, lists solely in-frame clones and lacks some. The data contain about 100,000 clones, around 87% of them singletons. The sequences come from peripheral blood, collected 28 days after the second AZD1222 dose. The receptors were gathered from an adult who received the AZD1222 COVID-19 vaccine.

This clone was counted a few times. The CDR3 sequence: CASSMWSHEQYF. The DNA of the CDR3 is TGTGCCAGCAGCATGTGGTCCCACGAGCAGTACTTC. The V gene is TRBV2, the J gene TRBJ2-7, with no clear D. Trimming shortened V by 6 bases and J by 5 bases, and 11 bases separated the two germline ends. The CDR3 loop spans 12 amino acids. Germline CDR1 reads SNHLY; CDR2 reads FYNNEI.

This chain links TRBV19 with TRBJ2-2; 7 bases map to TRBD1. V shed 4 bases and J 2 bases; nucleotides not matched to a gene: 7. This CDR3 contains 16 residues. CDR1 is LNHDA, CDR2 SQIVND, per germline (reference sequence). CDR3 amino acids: CASSTPWTGNTGELFF. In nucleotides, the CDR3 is TGTGCCAGTAGTACCCCCTGGACAGGCAACACCGGGGAGCTGTTTTTT.

The CDR3 bases are TGTGCCAGCAGCTTGAGCGTAAGCTCCTACAATGAGCAGTTCTTC. Translation: CASSLSVSSYNEQFF. The rearrangement joins TRBV7-2 to TRBJ2-1, with unresolved D. Germline V gives CDR1 SGHTA, CDR2 FQGNSA. Trimming cost V 3 bases and J 0 bases, with 9 bases left between them. The CDR3 consists of 15 residues.

The CDR3 loop reads CASSQVDQVATNEKLFF. CDR3 nucleotides: TGTGCCAGCAGCCAAGTTGATCAGGTTGCAACTAATGAAAAACTGTTTTTT. The V and J genes are TRBV3-1 (or the pseudogene TRBV3-2) and TRBJ1-4; D is unresolved. This CDR3 is 17 amino acids long. Trimming removed 1 base at V and 0 bases at J, with 12 bases between. Per the germline V gene, CDR1 is LGHDT and CDR2 is YNNKEL (reference sequence).

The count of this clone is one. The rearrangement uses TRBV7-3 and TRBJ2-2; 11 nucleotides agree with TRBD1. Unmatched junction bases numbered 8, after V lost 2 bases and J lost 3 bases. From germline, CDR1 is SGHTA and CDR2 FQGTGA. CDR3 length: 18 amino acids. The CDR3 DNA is TGTGCCAGCAGCTTAGCCCCTCCGGGACAGGGGGACACCGGGGAGCTGTTTTTT. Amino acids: CASSLAPPGQGDTGELFF.

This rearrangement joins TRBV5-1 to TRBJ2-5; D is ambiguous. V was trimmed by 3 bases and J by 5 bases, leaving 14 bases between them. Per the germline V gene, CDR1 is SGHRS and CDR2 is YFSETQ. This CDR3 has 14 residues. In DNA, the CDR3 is TGCGCCAGCAGCTACGGGTCTACGGAGGAGACCCAGTACTTC. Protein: CASSYGSTEETQYF.

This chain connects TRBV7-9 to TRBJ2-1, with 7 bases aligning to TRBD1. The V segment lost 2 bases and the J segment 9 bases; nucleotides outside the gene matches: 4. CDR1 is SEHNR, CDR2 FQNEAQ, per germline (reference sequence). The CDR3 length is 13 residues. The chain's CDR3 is CASSLSQGSEQFF. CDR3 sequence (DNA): TGTGCCAGCAGCTTATCACAGGGGAGTGAGCAGTTCTTC.

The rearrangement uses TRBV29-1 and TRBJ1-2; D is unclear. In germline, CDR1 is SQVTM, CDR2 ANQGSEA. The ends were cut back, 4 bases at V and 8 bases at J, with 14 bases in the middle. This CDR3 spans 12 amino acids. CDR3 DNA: TGCAGCGTTGGCGACGTTTACGAGGGCTACACCTTC. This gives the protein CSVGDVYEGYTF.

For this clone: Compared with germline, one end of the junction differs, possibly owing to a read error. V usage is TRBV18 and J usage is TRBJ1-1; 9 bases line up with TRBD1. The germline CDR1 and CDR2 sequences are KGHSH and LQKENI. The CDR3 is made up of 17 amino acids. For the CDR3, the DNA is TGTGCCAGCTCACCCACTTGGACAGGGGACCTGAAGACTGAAGCTTTCTTT. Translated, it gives CASSPTWTGDLKTEAFF.

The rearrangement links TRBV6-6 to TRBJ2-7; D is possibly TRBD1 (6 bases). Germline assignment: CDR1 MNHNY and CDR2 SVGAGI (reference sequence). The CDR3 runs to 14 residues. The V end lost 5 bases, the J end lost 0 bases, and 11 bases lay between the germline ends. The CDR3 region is CASSTTGNSYEQYF. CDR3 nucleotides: TGTGCCAGCAGTACCACAGGGAACTCCTACGAGCAGTACTTC.

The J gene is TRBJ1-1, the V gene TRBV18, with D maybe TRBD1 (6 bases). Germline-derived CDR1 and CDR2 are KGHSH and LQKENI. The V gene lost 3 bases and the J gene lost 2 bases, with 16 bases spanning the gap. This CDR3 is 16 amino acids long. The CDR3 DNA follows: TGTGCCAGCTCACCTACCCTTGGACAGTTTAACACTGAAGCTTTCTTT. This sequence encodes CASSPTLGQFNTEAFF.

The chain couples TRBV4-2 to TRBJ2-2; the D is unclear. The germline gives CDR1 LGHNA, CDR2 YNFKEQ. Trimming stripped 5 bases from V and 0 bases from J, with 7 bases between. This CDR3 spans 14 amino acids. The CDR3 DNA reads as TGTGCCAGCAGCATTAACACGAACACCGGGGAGCTGTTTTTT. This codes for CASSINTNTGELFF.

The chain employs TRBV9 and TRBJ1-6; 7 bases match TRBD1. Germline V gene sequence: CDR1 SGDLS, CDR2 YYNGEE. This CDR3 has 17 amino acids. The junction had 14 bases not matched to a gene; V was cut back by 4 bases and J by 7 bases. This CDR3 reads CASSTGDSIIGNSPLHF. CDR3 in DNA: TGTGCCAGCAGCACGGGGGACAGCATTATAGGGAATTCACCCCTCCACTTT. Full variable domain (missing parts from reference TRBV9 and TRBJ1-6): DSGVTQTPKHLITATGQRVTLRCSPRSGDLSVYWYQQSLDQGLQFLIQYYNGEERAKGNILERFSAQQFPDLHSELNLSSLELGDSALYFCASSTGDSIIGNSPLHFGNGTRLTVT.

The CDR3 DNA follows: TGTGCCTGTTACCGGGACAGGGGTATAGATGAGCAGTTCTTC. Its protein is CACYRDRGIDEQFF. The rearrangement links TRBV30 to TRBJ2-1, with 10 bases that match TRBD1. The CDR3 covers 14 residues. V was clipped by 6 bases and J by 8 bases; unmatched bases: 10. Germline V gene lookup returns CDR1 GTSNPN and CDR2 SVGIG (reference sequence).

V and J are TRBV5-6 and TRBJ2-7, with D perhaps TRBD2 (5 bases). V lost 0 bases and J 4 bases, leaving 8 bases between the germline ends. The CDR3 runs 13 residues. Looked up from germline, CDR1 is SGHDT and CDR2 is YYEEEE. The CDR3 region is CASSLDQRYEQYF. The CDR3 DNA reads TGTGCCAGCAGCTTGGACCAGCGGTACGAGCAGTACTTC.

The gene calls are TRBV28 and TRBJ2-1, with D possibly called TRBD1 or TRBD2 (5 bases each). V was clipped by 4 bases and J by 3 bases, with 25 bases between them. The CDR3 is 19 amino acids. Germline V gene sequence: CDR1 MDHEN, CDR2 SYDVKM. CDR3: CASSSGPLGRNHLYNEQFF. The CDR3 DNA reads TGTGCCAGCAGTTCGGGACCATTAGGGCGGAACCACCTCTACAATGAGCAGTTCTTC. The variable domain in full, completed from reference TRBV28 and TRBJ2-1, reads DVKVTQSSRYLVKRTGEKVFLECVQDMDHENMFWYRQDPGLGLRLIYFSYDVKMKEKGDIPEGYSVSREKKERFSLILESASTNQTSMYLCASSSGPLGRNHLYNEQFFGPGTRLTVL.

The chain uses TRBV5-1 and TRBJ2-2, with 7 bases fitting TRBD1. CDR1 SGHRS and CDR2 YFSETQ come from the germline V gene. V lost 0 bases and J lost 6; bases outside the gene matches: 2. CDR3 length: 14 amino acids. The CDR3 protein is CASSLDRGSGELFF. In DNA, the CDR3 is TGCGCCAGCAGCTTGGACAGGGGTTCCGGGGAGCTGTTTTTT.

Written as DNA, the CDR3 is TGTGCCAGCAGCTTAATTAGAAGCACAGATACGCAGTATTTT. Translated: CASSLIRSTDTQYF. The chain recombines TRBV7-9 with TRBJ2-3; D gene unclear. With 2 bases removed from V and 0 bases from J, the gap between germline ends came to 6 bases. The V gene's germline CDR1 is SEHNR and CDR2 FQNEAQ (reference sequence). This CDR3 region has 14 residues.

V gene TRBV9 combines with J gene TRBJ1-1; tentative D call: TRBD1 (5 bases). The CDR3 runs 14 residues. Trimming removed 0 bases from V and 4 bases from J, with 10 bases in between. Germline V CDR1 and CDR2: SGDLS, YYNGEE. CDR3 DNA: TGTGCCAGCAGCGTAGAGGGGTTAAGCACTGAAGCTTTCTTT. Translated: CASSVEGLSTEAFF.

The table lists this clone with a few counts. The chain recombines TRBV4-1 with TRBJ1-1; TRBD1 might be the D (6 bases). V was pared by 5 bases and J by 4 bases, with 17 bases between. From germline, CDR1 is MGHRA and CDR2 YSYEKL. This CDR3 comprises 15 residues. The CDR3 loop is CASSMLRGLVTEAFF. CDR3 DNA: TGCGCCAGCAGCATGCTCAGGGGCCTCGTCACTGAAGCTTTCTTT.

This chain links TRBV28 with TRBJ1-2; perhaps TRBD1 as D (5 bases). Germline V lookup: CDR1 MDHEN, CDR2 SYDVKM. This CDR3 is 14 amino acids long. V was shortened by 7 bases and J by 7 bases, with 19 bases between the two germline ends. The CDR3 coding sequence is TGTGCCAGCACCGGGGGGGAGGGATATGTTGGCTACACCTTC. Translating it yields CASTGGEGYVGYTF.

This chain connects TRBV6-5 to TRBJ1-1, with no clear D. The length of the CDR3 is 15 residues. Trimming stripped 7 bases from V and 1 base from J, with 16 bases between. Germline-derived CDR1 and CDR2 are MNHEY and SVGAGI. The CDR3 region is CASIPTPNKNTEAFF. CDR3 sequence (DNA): TGTGCCAGCATCCCCACACCGAACAAGAACACTGAAGCTTTCTTT.

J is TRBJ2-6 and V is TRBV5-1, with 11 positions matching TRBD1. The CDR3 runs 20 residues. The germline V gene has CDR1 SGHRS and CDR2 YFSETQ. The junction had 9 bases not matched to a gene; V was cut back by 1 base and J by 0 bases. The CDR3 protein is CASSLFLGQGAPSGANVLTF. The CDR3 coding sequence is TGCGCCAGCAGCTTGTTTTTAGGACAGGGGGCACCCTCTGGGGCCAACGTCCTGACTTTC.

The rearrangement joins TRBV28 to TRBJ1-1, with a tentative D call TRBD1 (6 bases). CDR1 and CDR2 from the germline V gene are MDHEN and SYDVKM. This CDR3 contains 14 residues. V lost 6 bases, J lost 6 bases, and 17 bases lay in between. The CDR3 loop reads CASSLGTQVAEAFF. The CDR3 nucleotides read TGTGCCAGCAGCCTCGGGACACAGGTCGCTGAAGCTTTCTTT.

This CDR3 is CASSWGSPFTEAFF. Here the CDR3 DNA reads TGTGCCAGCAGTTGGGGTAGCCCCTTCACTGAAGCTTTCTTT. This chain connects TRBV27 to TRBJ1-1; D not resolved. The V gene's germline CDR1 is MNHEY and CDR2 SMNVEV (reference sequence). V lost 4 bases and J 4 bases, leaving 13 bases between the germline ends. The CDR3 is 14 amino acids.

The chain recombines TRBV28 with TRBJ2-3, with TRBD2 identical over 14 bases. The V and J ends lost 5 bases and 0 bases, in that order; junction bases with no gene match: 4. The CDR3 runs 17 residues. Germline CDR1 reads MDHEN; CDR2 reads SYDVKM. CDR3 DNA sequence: TGTGCCAGCAGTCATGGGACTAGCGGGAGAAGCACAGATACGCAGTATTTT. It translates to CASSHGTSGRSTDTQYF. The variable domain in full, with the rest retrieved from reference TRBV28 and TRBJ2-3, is DVKVTQSSRYLVKRTGEKVFLECVQDMDHENMFWYRQDPGLGLRLIYFSYDVKMKEKGDIPEGYSVSREKKERFSLILESASTNQTSMYLCASSHGTSGRSTDTQYFGPGTRLTVL.